This T cell receptor beta chain was sequenced in a study of identical twins. Notes on the study in general: A lower insertion count was a feature of abundant cord blood beta clonotypes, with no such feature in memory repertoires.

Germline-derived CDR1 and CDR2 are DFQATT and SNEGSKA (reference sequence). The CDR3 has 14 amino acids. Trimming took off 3 bases at V and 5 bases at J, with 16 bases between the two ends. TCRdb re-analysed the 5' RACE reads in MiXCR, keeping a single row per CDR3 protein. This table has under 800,000 distinct CDR3 sequences, about 20% appearing once. Details on this clonotype: The antigen is not known.

These data also featured in a second study, about T cells expressing NK-cell markers.

Sequencing was carried out using PBMCs. The clonotype was recovered from a woman aged 18-29 years in good health. V is TRBV20-1 and J is TRBJ2-5; D possibly corresponds to TRBD2 (6 bases). The CDR3 region has the DNA TGCAGTGCTAGGGGGGGTTCACTCCAGGAGACCCAGTACTTC. It is translated as CSARGGSLQETQYF.